This T cell receptor (beta chain) is from a study of cytomegalovirus exposure and HLA in healthy donors. General study results and limits: An analysis was carried out later, and it reportedly showed fewer N-insertions in an Asian-associated ancestry cluster than the approximately 700-donor mean. Overall, under 200 TCR beta chains were annotated as cytomegalovirus-associated.

V lost 5 bases to trimming and J lost 5 bases; unmatched junction nucleotides: 7. Germline V gene data show CDR1 as MNHEY and CDR2 as SVGAGI. This CDR3 has 14 residues. Worth noting for this clone: Its antigen is undetermined.

The primer mix had 60 Vbeta and 13 Jbeta primers. The method was immunoSEQ multiplex PCR; TCRdb's version includes in-frame clones alone and lacks a portion of them. The table has fewer than 130,000 clones, about three quarters seen once. The receptor's source is a woman in her twenties or thirties in good health and CMV-seronegative. The chain has TRBV6-5 and TRBJ2-7, with TRBD1 matching over 9 bases. Sequencing used PBMCs. The CDR3 DNA follows: TGTGCCAGCAGTGGGACAGGGAGAGCCCACGAGCAGTACTTC. Its protein product is CASSGTGRAHEQYF.